This entry concerns a single TCR beta chain. Its specific antigen is unknown. No base quality information exists; no much larger clone differs at one position. A single peripheral blood draw of about 120 mL on average was collected from each donor into heparinised tubes. Using a panel that included CD45RO, CCR7, CD25, CD127, CD95 and CD27, naive, central memory, regulatory and stem cell-like memory CD4+ T cells were sorted on a BD FACSAria II. All sorted populations exceeded 95% purity. PBMCs were isolated immediately by Lymphoprep density gradient centrifugation and stained directly without culture. Samples were stained and sorted in pairs, with one healthy donor and one patient per experiment, so that batch effects were minimized. The data stem from a study of beta chain features in type 1 diabetes (dated by TCRdb to 2017 to 2018). Concerning the study at large: Mean age, gender distribution, total cell number and subset yield did not differ between patients and healthy donors. A total of roughly 98,000,000 sorted cells were examined across all samples, and RNA yield correlated strongly with the number of cells per subset. In the study, recently diagnosed type 1 diabetes patients and matched healthy donors were compared on the TCRB repertoires of their sorted circulating CD4+ T cell subsets. Regulatory and stem cell-like memory subsets were isolated from only 8 patients and 8 healthy donors, whereas naive and central memory subsets came from all 28 donors.

All of the isolated RNA was reverse transcribed with the High Capacity cDNA Reverse Transcription Kit, so expressed TCRB transcripts were sequenced. Naive, central memory and regulatory T cell samples underwent deep immunoSEQ sequencing, averaging approximately 3.5 million total reads per sample. Sorted cells were lysed in RLT buffer, and RNA was extracted using DNase-treated RNeasy Micro or Mini kits according to cell number. Each cell subset was processed separately to prevent cross-contamination, with patient and healthy donor samples processed together. TCRB sequences were amplified from cDNA with the immunoSEQ multiplex PCR, producing 87-bp fragments spanning the CDR3 region. Sequencing of the amplicons was done on the Illumina HiSeq platform. The paper's processing steps were these. Synthetic template baselines were used to correct PCR bias computationally, reads within Hamming distance 2 were collapsed, and singletons that could not be merged were discarded. By aligning reads against IMGT, V, D and J genes, CDR3 length, and insertions or deletions at six rearrangement sites were assigned. Within each subset, clonotype counts were normalized to sorted cell number, and only after that were true diversity and Gini coefficients computed with the tcR R package. The overlap coefficient, calculated on TCRB nucleotide sequences, was used to measure repertoire sharing. TCRdb limited this immuneACCESS table to in-frame rearrangements with V and J called. A share of clones is missing; checked studies link under half to unresolved V genes, and the rest is unexplained. D and trimming come from the DNA, and the V and J calls and clone size come from that table. The sample includes under 150,000 clones, with 48% observed a single time. The ten largest clones add up to roughly 0.42% of the sample.

CDR1 and CDR2, per the germline V gene, are MDHEN and SYDVKM. V is clipped by 3 bases and J by 8 bases, and the sequence between their germline boundaries is 16 bases long. The CDR3 runs 14 residues from the cysteine to the phenylalanine. Only the CDR3 DNA is retained, 42 bases long and in frame from the first base. Study-wide findings and limitations: Because cDNA rather than genomic DNA was sequenced, highly expressing activated cells could have been over-represented, although no difference in activation and CD3 levels was found between groups. Shorter templates might have been favored by PCR, but patient and control samples were amplified and corrected together, so both groups would have been affected equally by any skew. HLA sub-analyses involved small numbers of individuals, so any influence of HLA type on TCRB rearrangement remained unresolved. At VDJ recombination sites, type 1 diabetes patients had fewer insertions and more deleted nucleotides, which implies abnormalities in thymic rearrangement. Naive, central memory and regulatory TCRB repertoires appeared to be more similar among patients than among healthy donors. In all four CD4+ subsets, TCRB CDR3 length was moderately but significantly shorter in type 1 diabetes patients.

This TCR came from a man younger than 30 in good health. The chain uses TRBV28 and TRBJ1-2, with a weak D call of TRBD1 (5 bases match). What was sequenced was Tregs from blood. The cell subset or site label of this sample denotes: regulatory CD4+ T cells. The CDR3 protein: CASSFGGTSLGYTF. Here is the DNA: TGTGCCAGCAGTTTCGGGGGGACGAGTTTGGGCTACACCTTC.